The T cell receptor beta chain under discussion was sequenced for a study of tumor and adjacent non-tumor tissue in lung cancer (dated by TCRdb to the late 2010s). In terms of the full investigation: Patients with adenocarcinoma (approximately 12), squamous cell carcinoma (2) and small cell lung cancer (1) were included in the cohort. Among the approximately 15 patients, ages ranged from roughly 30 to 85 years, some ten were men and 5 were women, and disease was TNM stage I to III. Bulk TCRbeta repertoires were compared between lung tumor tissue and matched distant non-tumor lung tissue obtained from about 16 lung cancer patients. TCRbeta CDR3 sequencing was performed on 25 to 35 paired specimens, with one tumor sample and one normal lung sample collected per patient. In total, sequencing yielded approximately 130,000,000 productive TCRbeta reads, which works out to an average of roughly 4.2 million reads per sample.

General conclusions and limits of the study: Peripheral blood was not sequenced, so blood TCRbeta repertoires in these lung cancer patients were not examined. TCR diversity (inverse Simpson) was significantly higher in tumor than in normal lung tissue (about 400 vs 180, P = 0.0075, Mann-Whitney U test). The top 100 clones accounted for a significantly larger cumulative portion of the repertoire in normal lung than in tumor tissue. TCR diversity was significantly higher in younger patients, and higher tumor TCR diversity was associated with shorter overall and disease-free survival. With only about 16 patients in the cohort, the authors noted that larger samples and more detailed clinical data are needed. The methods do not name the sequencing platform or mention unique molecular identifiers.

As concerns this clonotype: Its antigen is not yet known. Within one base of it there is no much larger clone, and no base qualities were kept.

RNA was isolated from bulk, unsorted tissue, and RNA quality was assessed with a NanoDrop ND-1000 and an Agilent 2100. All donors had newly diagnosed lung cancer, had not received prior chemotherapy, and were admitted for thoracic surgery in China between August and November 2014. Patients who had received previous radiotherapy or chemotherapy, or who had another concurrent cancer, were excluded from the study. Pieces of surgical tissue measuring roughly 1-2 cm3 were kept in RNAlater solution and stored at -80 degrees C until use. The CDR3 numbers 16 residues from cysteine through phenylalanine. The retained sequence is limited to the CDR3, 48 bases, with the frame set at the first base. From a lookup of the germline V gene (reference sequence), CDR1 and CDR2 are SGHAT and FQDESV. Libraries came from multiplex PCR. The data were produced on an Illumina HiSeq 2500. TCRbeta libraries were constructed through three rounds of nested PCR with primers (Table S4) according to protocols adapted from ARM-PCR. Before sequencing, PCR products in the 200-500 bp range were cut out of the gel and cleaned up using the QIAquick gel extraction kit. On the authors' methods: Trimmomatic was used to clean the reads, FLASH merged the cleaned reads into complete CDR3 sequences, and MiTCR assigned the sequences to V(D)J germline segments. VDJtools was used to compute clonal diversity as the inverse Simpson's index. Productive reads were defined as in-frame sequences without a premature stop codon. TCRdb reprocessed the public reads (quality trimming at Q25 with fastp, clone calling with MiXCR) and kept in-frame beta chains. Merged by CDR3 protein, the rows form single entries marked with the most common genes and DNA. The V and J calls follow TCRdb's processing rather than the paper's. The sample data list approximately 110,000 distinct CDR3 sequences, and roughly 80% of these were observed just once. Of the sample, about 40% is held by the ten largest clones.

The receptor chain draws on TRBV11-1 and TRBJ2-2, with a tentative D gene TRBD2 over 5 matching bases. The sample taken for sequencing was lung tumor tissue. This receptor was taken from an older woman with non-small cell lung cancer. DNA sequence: TGTGGTAGCAGCGCCTGGACTGGGGTGAACACCGGGGAGCTGTTTTTT. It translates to CGSSAWTGVNTGELFF.